This TCR beta chain was identified during a study of blood T cell repertoires in COVID-19. As for the study in general: Acute-phase and convalescent COVID-19 samples originated in the United States, Italy and Spain. T cells, B-cell-depleted T cells, or PBMCs supplied cDNA or gDNA.

This CDR3 comprises 13 residues. Germline loops: CDR1 ENHRY, CDR2 SYGVKD. J lost 4 bases, V lost 4 bases, and 1 base had no gene match. Authors' processing steps: The authors estimated nucleated cell counts from reference gene primer amplification. The data were produced by immunoSEQ multiplex PCR, yet TCRdb's version contains in-frame clones alone and is incomplete. V, J and clone size are those of that table, while D and trimming were read from the DNA. The sample has more than 50,000 clones, approximately 90% seen once; the top ten hold around 8.3%. This chain joins TRBV10-3 and TRBJ2-5; TRBD2 aligns across 9 bases. Sequencing input: peripheral blood. The clonotype originates from a woman in her forties with active COVID-19. As DNA, the CDR3 is TGTGCCATCAGTGGCGGGAGGGGAGAGACCCAGTACTTC. It specifies CAISGGRGETQYF.